One T cell receptor (beta chain) is described in this entry. Repertoires were generated with immunoSEQ multiplex PCR, while TCRdb's copy carries only in-frame clones and drops some. The sample records about 150,000 clones, 75% to 95% being singletons. These data belong to a study of control samples from healthy donors and cancer patients. CDR1 is SGHRS, CDR2 YFSETQ, per germline. V gave up 3 bases and J gave up 5 bases, with 5 bases separating them. The CDR3 is 12 residues long. This TCR was sampled from a man aged 25-45 years in good health. Sequencing was done on a sample of blood. The chain links TRBV5-1 to TRBJ2-2, with unresolved D. CDR3 sequence reads: CASSSLTGELFF. DNA for the CDR3: TGCGCCAGCAGCTCGTTGACCGGGGAGCTGTTTTTT. The complete variable domain, with remaining parts taken from reference TRBV5-1 and TRBJ2-2, reads KAGVTQTPRYLIKTRGQQVTLSCSPISGHRSVSWYQQTPGQGLQFLFEYFSETQRNKGNFPGRFSGRQFSNSRSEMNVSTLELGDSALYLCASSSLTGELFFGEGSRLTVL.